The 31 T cell receptor beta chains below were found in one sample sequenced in a study of Ad26.COV2.S vaccination and SARS-CoV-2 variants. Stated treatment: roughly 20 received Ad26.COV2.S at low or high dose, single or two shots; 5 received placebo; per-sample allocation not given. Samples came from day 63 after the first vaccine or placebo injection. Repertoires were generated with immunoSEQ multiplex PCR, while TCRdb's copy carries only in-frame clones and drops some. The sample lists over 250,000 clones; 70% to 90% were seen once. Sample: peripheral blood, taken in a trial of Ad26.COV2.S vaccine versus placebo. The receptors derive from a person between 18 and 65 years old who received the Ad26.COV2.S COVID-19 vaccine or a placebo.

The rearrangement links TRBV6-5 to TRBJ2-7; TRBD1 agrees at 8 bases. The CDR3 runs 14 residues. V was pared by 7 bases and J by 4 bases, with 9 bases of the junction left unmatched. Germline-derived CDR1 and CDR2 are MNHEY and SVGAGI. The CDR3 nucleotides read TGTGCCAGCAATGCCCCGGACAGGGAGTACGAGCAGTACTTC. Protein: CASNAPDREYEQYF.

This clone turned up a few times. The chain joins TRBV5-1 to TRBJ1-1, with D uncertain. CDR1 is SGHRS and CDR2 is YFSETQ in the germline V gene. CDR3 length: 16 residues. Deletions cut 0 bases from V and 0 bases from J, with 12 bases between. CDR3 sequence reads: CASSLGTDVMNTEAFF. The CDR3 coding sequence is TGCGCCAGCAGCTTGGGGACCGACGTAATGAACACTGAAGCTTTCTTT.

The gene calls are TRBV5-4 and TRBJ1-6, with no clear D. Trimming stripped 5 bases from V and 9 bases from J, with 9 bases between. This CDR3 spans 12 amino acids. CDR1 SGHNT and CDR2 YYREEE come from the germline V gene (reference sequence). The CDR3 reads CASRREGSPLHF. As DNA, the CDR3 is TGTGCCAGCAGACGGGAGGGTTCACCCCTCCACTTT.

This chain links TRBV7-9 with TRBJ1-2; D remains unclear. CDR3 length: 13 residues. The germline V gene has CDR1 SEHNR and CDR2 FQNEAQ (reference sequence). V gave up 5 bases and J gave up 3 bases, with 10 bases separating them. The CDR3 region has the DNA TGTGCCAGCAGCCCTCCCCACCACTATGGCTACACCTTC. This translates into CASSPPHHYGYTF.

The rearrangement uses TRBV5-5 and TRBJ1-1; a possible D gene is TRBD1 (5 bases). Germline assignment: CDR1 SGHKS and CDR2 YYEKEE (reference sequence). The V and J ends lost 1 base and 6 bases respectively, with 16 bases between them. The CDR3 extends over 15 amino acids. The DNA of the CDR3 is TGTGCCAGCAGCTTGTTCGGCAGGGAATCCGCTGAAGCTTTCTTT. It yields the protein CASSLFGRESAEAFF.

The DNA of the CDR3 is TGTGCCAGCAGCGTAGGGGGCTCGGGACTAGCGGGAAACGAGCAGTACTTC. Translating it yields CASSVGGSGLAGNEQYF. The chain recombines TRBV9 with TRBJ2-7; 13 bases agree with TRBD2. The CDR3 runs 17 residues. In germline, CDR1 is SGDLS, CDR2 YYNGEE. V dropped 0 bases and J dropped 5; count of bases not matched to a gene: 8.

The chain combines TRBV6-5 with TRBJ1-2; unclear D gene. V lost 5 bases, J lost 4 bases, and 11 bases lay in between. This CDR3 spans 13 amino acids. Germline CDR1 reads MNHEY; CDR2 reads SVGAGI. The CDR3 protein is CASSKEEFYGYTF. The CDR3 bases are TGTGCCAGCAGTAAGGAAGAGTTCTATGGCTACACCTTC.

DNA for the CDR3: TGTGCCAGCAGTGATGGGCACAATGAGCAGTTCTTC. Translated, it gives CASSDGHNEQFF. V is TRBV6-4 and J is TRBJ2-1; D call uncertain. V was shortened by 3 bases and J by 5 bases, with 5 bases between the two germline ends. CDR3 length equals 12 residues. Per germline, CDR1 MRHNA and CDR2 SNTAGT.

The chain carries TRBV7-6 and TRBJ2-1; 8 nucleotides align to TRBD2. This CDR3 is 16 amino acids long. CDR1 and CDR2 from the germline V gene are SGHVS and FNYEAQ. Trimming at V came to 4 bases and at J to 4 bases, leaving 9 bases not matched to a gene. CDR3 in amino acids: CASSSLGAGGYNEQFF. As DNA, the CDR3 is TGTGCCAGCAGCTCATTAGGGGCGGGAGGTTACAATGAGCAGTTCTTC.

In DNA form, the CDR3 reads TGTGCCACCAGCAGAGATCATGCTAGCGGGACCTACGAGCAGTACTTC. Protein: CATSRDHASGTYEQYF. The J gene is TRBJ2-7, the V gene TRBV15; 9 nucleotides line up with TRBD2. V gave up 0 bases and J gave up 2 bases; unmatched junction bases: 5. The CDR3 covers 16 residues. Germline values: CDR1 LNHNV, CDR2 YYDKDF (reference sequence).

V and J are TRBV18 and TRBJ2-1; D possibly uses TRBD1 or TRBD2 (5 bases each). The CDR3 consists of 15 residues. The V gene's germline CDR1 is KGHSH and CDR2 LQKENI. V gave up 3 bases and J gave up 5 bases, with 14 bases separating them. CDR3 amino acids: CASSPTSGTNNEQFF. As DNA, the CDR3 is TGTGCCAGCTCACCGACTTCCGGGACGAACAATGAGCAGTTCTTC.

The chain is built from TRBV5-1 and TRBJ2-1; 9 bases are a match to TRBD1. V trimming: 0 bases; J trimming: 0 bases; junction bases outside the gene matches: 7. Looked up from germline, CDR1 is SGHRS and CDR2 is YFSETQ. The CDR3 totals 18 residues. The CDR3 reads CASSLANRGRSSYNEQFF. The DNA of the CDR3 is TGCGCCAGCAGCTTGGCGAACAGGGGGCGAAGCTCCTACAATGAGCAGTTCTTC.

V gene TRBV16 combines with J gene TRBJ1-2, with D possibly being TRBD1 (5 bases). Trimming pared 2 bases from V and 8 bases from J, leaving 21 bases between. The CDR3 is made up of 16 amino acids. Germline CDR1 is KGHSY and CDR2 is FQNENV. The CDR3 DNA reads TGTGCCAGCAGCCAAAGTTGGGGCGGGGCCTTTGGAGGCTACACCTTC. The encoded protein is CASSQSWGGAFGGYTF.

The chain recombines TRBV27 with TRBJ1-2, with 10 bases fitting TRBD1. CDR1 is MNHEY and CDR2 is SMNVEV in the germline V gene (reference sequence). Trimming took 7 bases from V and 7 from J; bases not matched to a gene: 9. The CDR3 runs to 14 residues. CDR3 nucleotides: TGTGCCAGCACCTCTGGGACAGGGGTTTTTGGCTACACCTTC. Amino acid sequence: CASTSGTGVFGYTF.

The chain carries TRBV7-2 and TRBJ2-2; no definite D call. Trimming stripped 3 bases from V and 5 bases from J, with 7 bases between. The CDR3 has 13 residues. The V gene's germline CDR1 is SGHTA and CDR2 FQGNSA. CDR3 residues: CASSFARTGELFF. The CDR3 nucleotides read TGTGCCAGCAGCTTTGCGCGGACCGGGGAGCTGTTTTTT.

In nucleotides, the CDR3 is TGCGCCAGCAGCTCCAGCAACTTACAGGGAAACGGCTACACCTTC. It encodes CASSSSNLQGNGYTF. The chain uses TRBV5-1 and TRBJ1-2; TRBD1 might be the D (6 bases). This CDR3 has 15 residues. Trimming took 3 bases from V and 8 from J, leaving 20 bases between them. CDR1 is SGHRS, CDR2 YFSETQ, per germline.

The chain has TRBV18 and TRBJ2-2, with D tentatively TRBD2 (6 bases). This CDR3 contains 17 residues. The V gene's germline CDR1 is KGHSH and CDR2 LQKENI. Trimming stripped 3 bases from V and 0 bases from J, with 14 bases between. Here the CDR3 DNA reads TGTGCCAGCTCACCGTTGTGGGGGGTCACGAACACCGGGGAGCTGTTTTTT. As protein: CASSPLWGVTNTGELFF.

The chain joins TRBV30 to TRBJ2-5; D is uncertain. V was cut by 3 bases and J by 5 bases, with 16 bases left in between. Germline assignment: CDR1 GTSNPN and CDR2 SVGIG (reference sequence). The CDR3 runs 14 residues. The CDR3: CAWSPLELVETQYF. DNA of the CDR3: TGTGCCTGGAGCCCCCTGGAGCTAGTGGAGACCCAGTACTTC. The variable domain in full, completed from reference TRBV30 and TRBJ2-5, reads SQTIHQWPATLVQPVGSPLSLECTVEGTSNPNLYWYRQAAGRGLQLLFYSVGIGQISSEVPQNLSASRPQDRQFILSSKKLLLSDSGFYLCAWSPLELVETQYFGPGTRLLVL.

The chain combines TRBV6-2 or TRBV6-3 with TRBJ2-5; TRBD2 might be the D (5 bases). V lost 4 bases, J lost 1 base, and 13 bases lay in between. This CDR3 contains 15 residues. Germline assignment: CDR1 MNHEY and CDR2 SVGEGT. The CDR3 is CASSLRVNLQETQYF. The CDR3 DNA reads TGTGCCAGCAGTTTGAGGGTCAACCTCCAAGAGACCCAGTACTTC.

The chain uses TRBV7-2 and TRBJ1-5, with unresolved D. Trimming took off 5 bases at V and 1 base at J, with 12 bases between the two ends. The CDR3 is 15 amino acids. Germline-derived CDR1 and CDR2 are SGHTA and FQGNSA. The CDR3 region has the DNA TGTGCCAGCAGCCAACGTGGCAGGAGCAATCAGCCCCAGCATTTT. Translation: CASSQRGRSNQPQHF. Supplemented by reference TRBV7-2 and TRBJ1-5, the full variable domain reads GAGVSQSPSNKVTEKGKDVELRCDPISGHTALYWYRQSLGQGLEFLIYFQGNSAPDKSGLPSDRFSAERTGGSVSTLTIQRTQQEDSAVYLCASSQRGRSNQPQHFGDGTRLSIL.

The V and J genes are TRBV4-2 and TRBJ2-7, with TRBD1 identical over 8 bases. The CDR3 is 16 amino acids. Germline V gives CDR1 LGHNA, CDR2 YNFKEQ. V lost 0 bases, J lost 7 bases, and 11 bases stayed unmatched. Written as DNA, the CDR3 is TGTGCCAGCAGCCAAGATACGGGACAGGAAGAATCGGAGCAGTACTTC. Translated, it gives CASSQDTGQEESEQYF.

The CDR3 sequence: CASSQRTGGYNSPLHF. CDR3 nucleotide sequence: TGTGCCAGCAGCCAAAGGACAGGGGGCTATAATTCACCCCTCCACTTT. This chain joins TRBV3-1 (or the pseudogene TRBV3-2) and TRBJ1-6; 10 nucleotides match TRBD1. V was clipped by 2 bases and J by 3 bases; unmatched bases: 1. Germline CDR1 and CDR2: LGHDT and YNNKEL (reference sequence). This CDR3 is built from 16 residues.

The rearrangement joins TRBV29-1 to TRBJ2-2, with a weak D call TRBD2 (7 bases). V shed 5 bases and J shed 2 bases, with 12 bases lying between them. Germline-derived CDR1 and CDR2 are SQVTM and ANQGSEA. The CDR3 consists of 14 residues. CDR3 sequence reads: CSVRGALNTGELFF. The CDR3 DNA reads as TGCAGCGTTCGGGGGGCCCTTAACACCGGGGAGCTGTTTTTT.

The rearrangement joins TRBV24-1 to TRBJ2-2; D unclear. Germline V gene sequence: CDR1 KGHDR, CDR2 SFDVKD. V lost 4 bases, J lost 4 bases, and 18 bases lay in between. The CDR3 runs 17 residues. The CDR3 nucleotides are TGTGCCACCAGTGAGCATGATAGCATGTCGGGCACCGGGGAGCTGTTTTTT. Amino acid sequence: CATSEHDSMSGTGELFF.

The rearrangement joins TRBV18 to TRBJ2-7; 7 bases line up with TRBD1. In germline, CDR1 is KGHSH, CDR2 LQKENI. The CDR3 extends over 14 amino acids. V was clipped by 3 bases and J by 7 bases; unmatched bases: 9. CDR3 loop: CASSPWDSTTEQYF. CDR3 nucleotides: TGTGCCAGCTCACCTTGGGACAGTACGACGGAGCAGTACTTC.

The V gene is TRBV3-1 (or the pseudogene TRBV3-2), the J gene TRBJ1-1, with TRBD1 as a possible D gene (5 bases). Germline CDR1 LGHDT, CDR2 YNNKEL (reference sequence). V was pared by 1 base and J by 4 bases, with 10 bases between. This CDR3 is 14 amino acids long. CDR3 amino acids: CASSQVVGLTEAFF. The DNA of the CDR3 is TGTGCCAGCAGCCAAGTAGTGGGGCTCACTGAAGCTTTCTTT.

V usage is TRBV2 and J usage is TRBJ1-5; 10 bases fit TRBD1. Trimming at V came to 6 bases and at J to 2 bases, leaving 4 bases not matched to a gene. Germline V gene sequence: CDR1 SNHLY, CDR2 FYNNEI. There are 15 residues in the CDR3. CDR3 bases: TGTGCCAGCAGCCGGGACAGGGGAGGCAATCAGCCCCAGCATTTT. Translation gives CASSRDRGGNQPQHF.

The chain joins TRBV21-1 to TRBJ2-4; the table gives TRBD2 as D, unverified against the DNA. TRBV21-1 is designated a pseudogene. The CDR3 is 20 residues long. The CDR3 spells CASSKFGTSSPGGAKNIQYF. CDR3 DNA sequence: TGTGCCAGCAGCAAATTTGGGACTAGCTCACCCGGGGGGGCCAAAAACATTCAGTACTTC.

The chain couples TRBV6-4 to TRBJ2-1; 12 nucleotides line up with TRBD2. Trimming at V came to 5 bases and at J to 0 bases, leaving 2 bases not matched to a gene. The germline gives CDR1 MRHNA, CDR2 SNTAGT. CDR3 length equals 16 residues. CDR3 sequence: CASSSSGGASYNEQFF. The DNA of the CDR3 is TGTGCCAGCAGTTCTAGCGGGGGGGCCTCCTACAATGAGCAGTTCTTC.

This clone was observed once. CDR3 in amino acids: CASSGIAEGSYNEQFF. Here the CDR3 DNA reads TGTGCCAGCAGTGGGATAGCGGAAGGCTCCTACAATGAGCAGTTCTTC. The rearrangement joins TRBV25-1 to TRBJ2-1; D might be TRBD2 (6 bases). CDR1 and CDR2 (germline): MGHDK, SYGVNS. The length of the CDR3 is 16 residues. V dropped 4 bases and J dropped 0 bases, with 13 bases sitting between them.

The chain is built from TRBV29-1 and TRBJ2-1, with 9 bases lining up with TRBD2. V shed 3 bases and J 7 bases; nucleotides not matched to a gene: 1. The germline CDR1 and CDR2 sequences are SQVTM and ANQGSEA. This CDR3 has 12 residues. CDR3 protein: CSVDSGSNEQFF. DNA for the CDR3: TGCAGCGTTGATAGCGGGAGTAATGAGCAGTTCTTC.